The rows below give T cell receptor beta chains drawn from one sample of a study of cytomegalovirus exposure and HLA in healthy donors. Data came from immunoSEQ multiplex PCR; TCRdb stores just in-frame clones and leaves some out. The table shows approximately 150,000 clones, with 68% occurring only once. The specimen was PBMCs. The receptors derive from a woman between 40 and 55 years old in good health and CMV-seropositive. CDR3s include the opening cysteine and the closing phenylalanine or tryptophan. The order of the fields is CDR3 DNA, CDR3 protein, D gene, clone size, V gene, J gene. A D gene is named only where the DNA matches it firmly. Expanded clones are given a class, and other clones once, few, many or no size at all.

CDR3 DNA: TGTGCCAGCACCCCCTTGAGTGCGCGCTACGAGCAGTACTTC
CDR3 protein: CASTPLSARYEQYF
D gene: -
clone size: -
V gene: TRBV28
J gene: TRBJ2-7

CDR3 DNA: TGTGCCAGCAGCTCCCTAGCGGGAGGTTACAATGAGCAGTTCTTC
CDR3 protein: CASSSLAGGYNEQFF
D gene: TRBD2
clone size: -
V gene: TRBV7-2
J gene: TRBJ2-1

CDR3 DNA: TGTGCCAGCAGAACCACAGGGAGCACAGATACGCAGTATTTT
CDR3 protein: CASRTTGSTDTQYF
D gene: -
clone size: -
V gene: TRBV28
J gene: TRBJ2-3

CDR3 DNA: TGTGCCAGCAGCTTCACAAACACTGAAGCTTTCTTT
CDR3 protein: CASSFTNTEAFF
D gene: -
clone size: few
V gene: TRBV7-8
J gene: TRBJ1-1

CDR3 DNA: TGTGCCAGCAAAGGGGACAGATATAACGAAAAACTGTTTTTT
CDR3 protein: CASKGDRYNEKLFF
D gene: TRBD1
clone size: -
V gene: TRBV2
J gene: TRBJ1-4

CDR3 DNA: TGCGCCAGCAGCCAAGGAAGCGGGAGGTACTCCTACGAGCAGTACTTC
CDR3 protein: CASSQGSGRYSYEQYF
D gene: TRBD2
clone size: -
V gene: TRBV4-1
J gene: TRBJ2-7

CDR3 DNA: TGCGCCAGCAGCGACCGGGTCAACTCCTACGAGCAGTACTTC
CDR3 protein: CASSDRVNSYEQYF
D gene: -
clone size: -
V gene: TRBV5-1
J gene: TRBJ2-7

CDR3 DNA: TGTGCCAGCAGTTCGGGGGTTGGGTTGAGTATAGCCAAAAACATTCAGTACTTC
CDR3 protein: CASSSGVGLSIAKNIQYF
D gene: -
clone size: few
V gene: TRBV28
J gene: TRBJ2-4

CDR3 DNA: TGCAGTGCTAGATCGAGTGGCTACACCTTC
CDR3 protein: CSARSSGYTF
D gene: -
clone size: -
V gene: TRBV20-1
J gene: TRBJ1-2

CDR3 DNA: TGTGCCAGCAGTGATTCTACGGGGGGCGTGGGGGGAGAGACCCAGTACTTC
CDR3 protein: CASSDSTGGVGGETQYF
D gene: -
clone size: -
V gene: TRBV25-1
J gene: TRBJ2-5

CDR3 DNA: TGTGCCAGCAGATTAACAGGGACGAATGGAAACACCATATATTTT
CDR3 protein: CASRLTGTNGNTIYF
D gene: -
clone size: -
V gene: TRBV6-6
J gene: TRBJ1-3

CDR3 DNA: TGTGCCAGCAGTTCCCTCTCAGGTTCCACTGAAGCTTTCTTT
CDR3 protein: CASSSLSGSTEAFF
D gene: -
clone size: -
V gene: TRBV27
J gene: TRBJ1-1

CDR3 DNA: TGTGCCAGTAGTACCGGACAGGGATACGAGCAGTACTTC
CDR3 protein: CASSTGQGYEQYF
D gene: TRBD1
clone size: once
V gene: TRBV19
J gene: TRBJ2-7

CDR3 DNA: TGTGCCAGCAGCCAAGAAGTACATTTCTATGAGCAGTTCTTC
CDR3 protein: CASSQEVHFYEQFF
D gene: -
clone size: -
V gene: TRBV4-2
J gene: TRBJ2-1

CDR3 DNA: TGCAGCGTGGACAGAGCCCTTGAGGCTGAAGCTTTCTTT
CDR3 protein: CSVDRALEAEAFF
D gene: -
clone size: -
V gene: TRBV29-1
J gene: TRBJ1-1

CDR3 DNA: TGTGCCAGCTCACCTGGGACAGGGAGGGATGAGCAGTTCTTC
CDR3 protein: CASSPGTGRDEQFF
D gene: TRBD1
clone size: -
V gene: TRBV18
J gene: TRBJ2-1

CDR3 DNA: TGTGCCAGCAGCGGAGGACAGGGGGTGCGTAATTCACCCCTCCACTTT
CDR3 protein: CASSGGQGVRNSPLHF
D gene: TRBD1
clone size: -
V gene: TRBV9
J gene: TRBJ1-6

CDR3 DNA: TGTGCCAGCAGTGTCGGGACTAGCGGGAGCGAGCAGTACTTC
CDR3 protein: CASSVGTSGSEQYF
D gene: TRBD2
clone size: -
V gene: TRBV27
J gene: TRBJ2-7

CDR3 DNA: TGTGCCAGCAGCCGCACGCCAACAGGGGGCTATGGCTACACCTTC
CDR3 protein: CASSRTPTGGYGYTF
D gene: TRBD1
clone size: few
V gene: TRBV6-5
J gene: TRBJ1-2

CDR3 DNA: TGCGCCAGCAGCCAACCCACCGGGACAGCTAACAATGAGCAGTTCTTC
CDR3 protein: CASSQPTGTANNEQFF
D gene: TRBD1
clone size: once
V gene: TRBV5-1
J gene: TRBJ2-1

CDR3 DNA: TGCGCCAGCAGCTTAGGACTAGCGGGAGGACCTCGGCAGTACTTC
CDR3 protein: CASSLGLAGGPRQYF
D gene: TRBD2
clone size: -
V gene: TRBV5-1
J gene: TRBJ2-7

CDR3 DNA: TGTGCCAGCAGTGAGTTAGGGGGCGGAGAGACCCAGTACTTC
CDR3 protein: CASSELGGGETQYF
D gene: TRBD1
clone size: -
V gene: TRBV25-1
J gene: TRBJ2-5

CDR3 DNA: TGTGCCAGCGCCTCCCCGGGGACTAGAGTGGCCCGTGAGCAGTACTTC
CDR3 protein: CASASPGTRVAREQYF
D gene: TRBD2
clone size: -
V gene: TRBV2
J gene: TRBJ2-7

CDR3 DNA: TGCGCCAGCAGCCAATCGGGTCATCTAACCTACGAGCAGTACTTC
CDR3 protein: CASSQSGHLTYEQYF
D gene: -
clone size: -
V gene: TRBV4-3
J gene: TRBJ2-7

CDR3 DNA: TGTGCCAGCAGTCCCTTAATTGCCGGTACGGGGCAGCCCCAGCATTTT
CDR3 protein: CASSPLIAGTGQPQHF
D gene: -
clone size: once
V gene: TRBV27
J gene: TRBJ1-5

CDR3 DNA: TGTGCCAGCAGGCCAGGGGGCTATGGCTACCCCTTC
CDR3 protein: CASRPGGYGYPF
D gene: TRBD1
clone size: -
V gene: TRBV6-6
J gene: TRBJ1-2

CDR3 DNA: TGTGCCAGCAGCCTCGGACAGGGTCAGGATGAGCAGTTCTTC
CDR3 protein: CASSLGQGQDEQFF
D gene: TRBD1
clone size: -
V gene: TRBV28
J gene: TRBJ2-1

CDR3 DNA: TGTGCCACCAGCAGAGATCAACTAGCGGGAGGGGGAGAGCAGTTCTTC
CDR3 protein: CATSRDQLAGGGEQFF
D gene: TRBD2
clone size: -
V gene: TRBV15
J gene: TRBJ2-1

CDR3 DNA: TGTGCCAGCAGTTACTTGCGGGGTGAGCAGTTCTTC
CDR3 protein: CASSYLRGEQFF
D gene: -
clone size: -
V gene: TRBV6-5
J gene: TRBJ2-1

CDR3 DNA: TGTGCCAGCAGCTTCAGCCCGGGGAATGGGGAAAAACTGTTTTTT
CDR3 protein: CASSFSPGNGEKLFF
D gene: -
clone size: few
V gene: TRBV5-4
J gene: TRBJ1-4

CDR3 DNA: TGTGCCATCTCCCCCTCGACGGGGGGACTTCAAGAGACCCAGTACTTC
CDR3 protein: CAISPSTGGLQETQYF
D gene: TRBD2
clone size: -
V gene: TRBV10-3
J gene: TRBJ2-5

CDR3 DNA: TGTGCCAGCAGTCCGACTTTAGCGGGTCTAGGCGAGCAGTACTTC
CDR3 protein: CASSPTLAGLGEQYF
D gene: TRBD2
clone size: -
V gene: TRBV27
J gene: TRBJ2-7

CDR3 DNA: TGTGCCACCAAGACAGGGGGTAACACTGAAGCTTTCTTT
CDR3 protein: CATKTGGNTEAFF
D gene: TRBD1
clone size: -
V gene: TRBV19
J gene: TRBJ1-1

CDR3 DNA: TGTGCTAGCAGCCAAGGGGGGGACTACGAGCAGTACTTC
CDR3 protein: CASSQGGDYEQYF
D gene: -
clone size: -
V gene: TRBV7-7
J gene: TRBJ2-7

CDR3 DNA: TGCGCCAGCAGCACGAGACAGGGGGAAGCCTACGAGCAGTACTTC
CDR3 protein: CASSTRQGEAYEQYF
D gene: TRBD1
clone size: -
V gene: TRBV4-1
J gene: TRBJ2-7

CDR3 DNA: TGTGCCAGCAGCCAGTTCAGGGAAAACTATGGCTACCCCTTC
CDR3 protein: CASSQFRENYGYPF
D gene: -
clone size: once
V gene: TRBV7-9
J gene: TRBJ1-2

CDR3 DNA: TGCGCCAGCAGCCTGGAATCAGGGGGCTACCCCTTC
CDR3 protein: CASSLESGGYPF
D gene: TRBD1
clone size: -
V gene: TRBV5-1
J gene: TRBJ1-2

CDR3 DNA: TGTGCCAGCAGCCAAGTCAATAGCGGGTATACCTACAATGAGCAGTTCTTC
CDR3 protein: CASSQVNSGYTYNEQFF
D gene: TRBD2
clone size: -
V gene: TRBV4-2
J gene: TRBJ2-1

CDR3 DNA: TGTGCCAGCAGCTTGGTCGGGGACTACACAGATACGCAGTATTTT
CDR3 protein: CASSLVGDYTDTQYF
D gene: TRBD2
clone size: -
V gene: TRBV5-4
J gene: TRBJ2-3

CDR3 DNA: TGTGCCAGAAGCTTGGGGACAGGCCTCGTCATTCAGTACTTC
CDR3 protein: CARSLGTGLVIQYF
D gene: TRBD1
clone size: -
V gene: TRBV5-3
J gene: TRBJ2-4

CDR3 DNA: TGTGCCAGCTCACCACCCACAGATACCGGGGAGCTGTTTTTT
CDR3 protein: CASSPPTDTGELFF
D gene: -
clone size: -
V gene: TRBV18
J gene: TRBJ2-2

CDR3 DNA: TGTGCCAGCAGTCTACTGACAGGAGGCACCGGGGAGCTGCTTTTT
CDR3 protein: CASSLLTGGTGELLF
D gene: -
clone size: -
V gene: TRBV6-5
J gene: TRBJ2-2

CDR3 DNA: TGTGCCAGCAGCTGGGGACTAGGGAATAGGGATGAGCAGTTCTTC
CDR3 protein: CASSWGLGNRDEQFF
D gene: TRBD2
clone size: few
V gene: TRBV7-9
J gene: TRBJ2-1

CDR3 DNA: TGTGCCAGCTCACCAGTTCGGCCAGGGCGTTTCTCTGGGGCCAACGTCCTGACTTTC
CDR3 protein: CASSPVRPGRFSGANVLTF
D gene: -
clone size: once
V gene: TRBV18
J gene: TRBJ2-6

CDR3 DNA: TGTGCCAGCAGCTTAGAGGGGACAGGGGGCGGATCGGAGACCCAGTACTTC
CDR3 protein: CASSLEGTGGGSETQYF
D gene: TRBD1
clone size: -
V gene: TRBV11-2
J gene: TRBJ2-5

CDR3 DNA: TGTGCCAGCAGCACATCTACTAGCGGGACCCTCACAGATACGCAGTATTTT
CDR3 protein: CASSTSTSGTLTDTQYF
D gene: TRBD2
clone size: -
V gene: TRBV7-9
J gene: TRBJ2-3

CDR3 DNA: TGTGCCAGCAGCGGGGGAGCATACTCGGATACGCAGTATTTT
CDR3 protein: CASSGGAYSDTQYF
D gene: -
clone size: once
V gene: TRBV9
J gene: TRBJ2-3

CDR3 DNA: TGTGCCAGCAGCAACCCCGTCGGAGGAGCCGGTGAGCAGTACTTC
CDR3 protein: CASSNPVGGAGEQYF
D gene: -
clone size: few
V gene: TRBV7-9
J gene: TRBJ2-7

CDR3 DNA: TGTGCCAGCAGCCAAGTAAACAGGCCATACTCCTACGAGCAGTACTTC
CDR3 protein: CASSQVNRPYSYEQYF
D gene: -
clone size: -
V gene: TRBV14
J gene: TRBJ2-7

CDR3 DNA: TGTGCCAGCAGCTTAGATCGGGGGCAAGAGACCCAGTACTTC
CDR3 protein: CASSLDRGQETQYF
D gene: -
clone size: -
V gene: TRBV11-3
J gene: TRBJ2-5

CDR3 DNA: TGTGCCAGCAGCTCAAGCCGGACAGATTTGAACACTGAAGCTTTCTTT
CDR3 protein: CASSSSRTDLNTEAFF
D gene: -
clone size: -
V gene: TRBV7-9
J gene: TRBJ1-1

CDR3 DNA: TGTGCCAGCATTGGGACAGGGTTTACCCCTCAGCCCCAGCATTTT
CDR3 protein: CASIGTGFTPQPQHF
D gene: TRBD1
clone size: -
V gene: TRBV6-7
J gene: TRBJ1-5

CDR3 DNA: TGTGCCAGCAGCGTAGATTTTCAGGGGGAGCAGTACTTC
CDR3 protein: CASSVDFQGEQYF
D gene: -
clone size: -
V gene: TRBV5-4
J gene: TRBJ2-7

CDR3 DNA: TGTGCCAGCTCCGGGACAGGGGACTACGAGCAGTACTTC
CDR3 protein: CASSGTGDYEQYF
D gene: TRBD1
clone size: -
V gene: TRBV2
J gene: TRBJ2-7